These 24 T cell receptor beta chains were sequenced from one sample in a study of blood T cell repertoires in COVID-19. Measured with immunoSEQ multiplex PCR; TCRdb has only the in-frame clones, and not every one. The table includes fewer than 200,000 clones, approximately 80% detected once. Sequencing was done on a sample of peripheral blood. The receptors stem from a woman between 45 and 65 years old with active or convalescent COVID-19.

V gene TRBV12-1 combines with J gene TRBJ2-1; TRBD1, the table's D call, was not compared with the DNA. TRBV12-1 is a documented pseudogene. CDR3 length equals 17 residues. This CDR3 reads CASSFEDTHSPGNEQFF. CDR3 sequence (DNA): TGTGCCAGCAGCTTCGAAGACACTCACTCACCTGGGAATGAGCAGTTCTTC.

V gene TRBV6-5 combines with J gene TRBJ1-1; tentative D call: TRBD1 (6 bases). The germline V and J ends were trimmed by 7 bases and 10 bases, with 19 bases remaining between them. In germline, CDR1 is MNHEY, CDR2 SVGAGI. CDR3 length equals 13 residues. The CDR3 loop reads CASTNTRQALAFF. CDR3 sequence (DNA): TGTGCCAGCACCAATACCCGACAGGCATTAGCTTTCTTT.

This clone was observed a single time. The gene calls are TRBV19 and TRBJ2-7; TRBD2 matches at 7 bases. The CDR3 is 14 amino acids. The germline gives CDR1 LNHDA, CDR2 SQIVND (reference sequence). V trimming: 9 bases; J trimming: 5 bases; junction bases outside the gene matches: 13. Here the CDR3 reads CASSSGGGDNEQYF. CDR3 in DNA: TGTGCCAGCTCCTCCGGTGGGGGGGATAACGAGCAGTACTTC.

The chain recombines TRBV7-9 with TRBJ2-7, with D perhaps matching TRBD2 (5 bases). Germline values: CDR1 SEHNR, CDR2 FQNEAQ (reference sequence). This CDR3 is built from 13 residues. Trimming stripped 3 bases from V and 6 bases from J, with 12 bases between. This CDR3 is CASSFGSSTEQYF. The CDR3 DNA reads TGTGCCAGCAGCTTTGGGTCTAGCACCGAGCAGTACTTC. Full variable domain (remainder filled in from reference TRBV7-9 and TRBJ2-7): DTGVSQNPRHKITKRGQNVTFRCDPISEHNRLYWYRQTLGQGPEFLTYFQNEAQLEKSRLLSDRFSAERPKGSFSTLEIQRTEQGDSAMYLCASSFGSSTEQYFGPGTRLTVT.

This clone was picked up one time. This chain joins TRBV19 and TRBJ1-5; perhaps TRBD1 as D (6 bases). Per germline, CDR1 LNHDA and CDR2 SQIVND (reference sequence). CDR3 length: 17 amino acids. Trimming cost V 7 bases and J 5 bases, with 24 bases left between them. The CDR3 DNA reads TGTGCCAGTACCCACATGGGTGGGGGCTTCCAGTATCAGCCCCAGCATTTT. Amino acid sequence: CASTHMGGGFQYQPQHF.

The V call is TRBV7-2, the J call TRBJ1-5; TRBD1 aligns across 7 bases. Germline loops: CDR1 SGHTA, CDR2 FQGNSA. J was trimmed by 4 bases and V by 4 bases; bases with no gene match: 7. The CDR3 length is 15 residues. The CDR3 nucleotides read TGTGCCAGCAGCTGGACCGGGACAGCAAATCAGCCCCAGCATTTT. This codes for CASSWTGTANQPQHF.

The rearrangement joins TRBV3-1 (or the pseudogene TRBV3-2) to TRBJ2-5, with a possible D match to TRBD2 (6 bases). The CDR3 is 13 amino acids. Germline CDR1 LGHDT, CDR2 YNNKEL (reference sequence). CDR3 amino acids: CASKGGLQETQYF. The CDR3 nucleotides are TGTGCTTCAAAAGGAGGACTACAAGAGACCCAGTACTTC.

The chain carries TRBV12-3 or TRBV12-4 and TRBJ1-1; tentative D call: TRBD1 (5 bases). The germline V and J ends were trimmed by 8 bases and 6 bases, with 16 bases remaining between them. The CDR3 length is 13 residues. This chain's CDR3 is CASGAQRNAEAFF. In DNA, the CDR3 is TGTGCCAGCGGGGCCCAAAGAAATGCTGAAGCTTTCTTT.

The chain links TRBV20-1 to TRBJ2-2, with D possibly TRBD1 on 6 matching bases. Trimming pared 3 bases from V and 4 bases from J, leaving 12 bases between. The CDR3 loop spans 14 amino acids. Germline CDR1 and CDR2: DFQATT and SNEGSKA (reference sequence). CDR3 nucleotide sequence: TGCAGTGCTAGTGGTGTGGACAGCACCGGGGAGCTGTTTTTT. This encodes CSASGVDSTGELFF.

This sequence joins TRBV7-6 and TRBJ2-7; 10 nucleotides line up with TRBD1. Unmatched junction bases numbered 5, after V lost 5 bases and J lost 4 bases. The CDR3 is 14 residues long. Per germline, CDR1 SGHVS and CDR2 FNYEAQ. The chain's CDR3 is CASSARDRGYEQYF. In DNA, the CDR3 is TGTGCCAGCAGCGCTCGGGACAGGGGATACGAGCAGTACTTC.

The rearrangement links TRBV5-6 to TRBJ1-5, with D possibly being TRBD1 (6 bases). The V and J ends lost 2 bases and 3 bases respectively, with 9 bases between them. Germline CDR1 is SGHDT and CDR2 is YYEEEE. CDR3 size: 14 residues. The CDR3 coding sequence is TGTGCCAGCAGCTTACAGGGTATCAATCAGCCCCAGCATTTT. It specifies CASSLQGINQPQHF.

The V gene is TRBV9, the J gene TRBJ1-6, with unresolved D. The CDR3 consists of 17 residues. Trimming removed 0 bases at V and 0 bases at J, with 10 bases between. Germline lookup yields CDR1 SGDLS and CDR2 YYNGEE. This CDR3 reads CASSVAERVSYNSPLHF. Here the CDR3 DNA reads TGTGCCAGCAGCGTAGCCGAACGCGTCTCCTATAATTCACCCCTCCACTTT.

This chain links TRBV7-8 with TRBJ1-4; a weak D match, TRBD1 (6 bases). V was pared by 2 bases and J by 6 bases, with 13 bases between. CDR3 length equals 15 residues. Germline V CDR1 and CDR2: SGHVS, FQNEAQ. For the CDR3, the DNA is TGTGCCAGCAGCTTAAGGGGGTTTTCGGATGAAAAACTGTTTTTT. This gives the protein CASSLRGFSDEKLFF.

The chain combines TRBV5-8 with TRBJ2-1; D unresolved. The V gene's germline CDR1 is SGHTS and CDR2 YDEGEE. CDR3 length: 18 amino acids. V shed 4 bases and J shed 0 bases, with 20 bases lying between them. This chain's CDR3 is CASSLGQALSGSYNEQFF. CDR3 nucleotide sequence: TGTGCCAGCAGCCTTGGGCAGGCTTTATCCGGCTCCTACAATGAGCAGTTCTTC.

V usage is TRBV12-3 or TRBV12-4 and J usage is TRBJ1-1, with D possibly being TRBD1 (5 bases). Trimming took off 5 bases at V and 3 bases at J, with 7 bases between the two ends. The CDR3 contains 12 residues. CDR3 loop: CASSPRDTEAFF. The CDR3 region has the DNA TGTGCCAGCAGTCCCAGGGACACTGAAGCTTTCTTT.

The chain recombines TRBV27 with TRBJ1-5; D remains ambiguous. Trimming shortened V by 8 bases and J by 6 bases, and 11 bases separated the two germline ends. The CDR3 loop spans 12 amino acids. The germline CDR1 and CDR2 sequences are MNHEY and SMNVEV (reference sequence). CDR3: CASGPLSQPQHF. CDR3 nucleotides: TGTGCCAGCGGGCCCCTGTCTCAGCCCCAGCATTTT.

The chain has TRBV2 and TRBJ1-5; D gene uncertain. This CDR3 has 18 amino acids. The germline V gene encodes CDR1 SNHLY and CDR2 FYNNEI. Trimming pared 8 bases from V and 2 bases from J, leaving 25 bases between. CDR3 DNA sequence: TGTGCCAGCTCCCTGGGCGGGTTACCCATTCAGGGCAATCAGCCCCAGCATTTT. Translated: CASSLGGLPIQGNQPQHF.

V and J are TRBV2 and TRBJ1-1, with 7 bases aligning to TRBD1. Germline V CDR1 and CDR2: SNHLY, FYNNEI. This CDR3 is 12 amino acids long. The ends lost 5 bases at V and 8 bases at J; junction bases unmatched: 5. CDR3 amino acids: CASSPPDREAFF. CDR3 coding DNA: TGTGCCAGCAGTCCCCCGGACAGGGAAGCTTTCTTT. Full variable domain (rest looked up from reference TRBV2 and TRBJ1-1): EPEVTQTPSHQVTQMGQEVILRCVPISNHLYFYWYRQILGQKVEFLVSFYNNEISEKSEIFDDQFSVERPDGSNFTLKIRSTKLEDSAMYFCASSPPDREAFFGQGTRLTVV.

V is TRBV29-1 and J is TRBJ2-3; 7 positions match TRBD2. Germline-derived CDR1 and CDR2 are SQVTM and ANQGSEA. V dropped 5 bases and J dropped 4; count of bases not matched to a gene: 6. This CDR3 region has 13 residues. The CDR3 spells CSVREGSADTQYF. The CDR3 DNA reads TGCAGCGTTAGGGAGGGGTCCGCAGATACGCAGTATTTT.

The chain recombines TRBV23-1 with TRBJ2-1; the match to TRBD2 covers 10 bases. TRBV23-1 counts as an open reading frame of uncertain function. V shed 4 bases and J 2 bases; nucleotides not matched to a gene: 11. The CDR3 has 18 amino acids. CDR3 sequence reads: CASSPTSGSGRTYNEQFF. CDR3 nucleotides: TGCGCCAGCAGTCCGACTAGCGGGTCGGGCCGCACCTACAATGAGCAGTTCTTC.

This chain uses TRBV19 with TRBJ1-3; 7 bases match TRBD1. The V and J ends lost 8 bases and 2 bases, in that order; junction bases with no gene match: 9. Germline values: CDR1 LNHDA, CDR2 SQIVND (reference sequence). This CDR3 comprises 15 residues. CDR3 coding DNA: TGTGCCAGTCGGGCACAGGGGAGTCCTGGAAACACCATATATTTT. Encoded protein: CASRAQGSPGNTIYF.

A single count supports this clone. This chain uses TRBV21-1 with TRBJ1-6. TRBV21-1 corresponds to a pseudogene. The CDR3 runs 17 residues. CDR3 bases: TGTGCCAGCAGCAAAAGGGGAGGGGTACTCTATAATTCACCCCTCCACTTT. It encodes CASSKRGGVLYNSPLHF.

The genes are TRBV7-2 and TRBJ1-5; the D gene is possibly TRBD1 (6 bases). The germline V gene has CDR1 SGHTA and CDR2 FQGNSA. The CDR3 consists of 16 residues. Trimming stripped 5 bases from V and 1 base from J, with 15 bases between. The CDR3 loop is CASSPTGTLSNQPQHF. In nucleotides, the CDR3 is TGTGCCAGCAGCCCGACGGGGACACTAAGCAATCAGCCCCAGCATTTT.

This clone came up once. The gene calls are TRBV6-5 and TRBJ1-2; 7 bases fit TRBD1. The length of the CDR3 is 14 residues. CDR1 MNHEY and CDR2 SVGAGI come from the germline V gene. J was trimmed by 4 bases and V by 6 bases; bases with no gene match: 8. This CDR3 reads CASSRGQASYGYTF. The CDR3 nucleotides are TGTGCCAGCAGCCGTGGACAGGCCTCCTATGGCTACACCTTC.